This T cell receptor (beta chain) originates from a study of cytomegalovirus exposure and HLA in healthy donors. Findings of the study overall: The study listed some 160 cytomegalovirus-associated TCR beta chains. Previous analysis showed most TCR beta V segments were productive about 90% or about 30% of the time. Despite most TCR sequences being rare, some public TCRs occurred in many donors.

The primer mix had 60 Vbeta and 13 Jbeta primers. Profiling relied on immunoSEQ multiplex PCR, and the TCRdb table lists in-frame clones only, not all of them. The table has 50,000 or so clones, approximately 70% seen once. About this clone: What it binds is not known.

The receptor was derived from a man aged 18-30 years in good health and CMV-seronegative. The sequenced material came from PBMCs.

Written as DNA, the CDR3 is TGTGCCAGCAGCTTCCTAGGGGCATCGGTGGGGAATGAAAAACTGTTTTTT. The encoded protein is CASSFLGASVGNEKLFF. V usage is TRBV5-4 and J usage is TRBJ1-4; D might be TRBD1 (5 bases). Germline V CDR1 and CDR2: SGHNT, YYREEE (reference sequence). The CDR3 has 17 amino acids. V lost 2 bases, J lost 5 bases, and 19 bases lay in between. The full variable domain, with the rest looked up from reference TRBV5-4 and TRBJ1-4, is ETGVTQSPTHLIKTRGQQVTLRCSSQSGHNTVSWYQQALGQGPQFIFQYYREEENGRGNFPPRFSGLQFPNYSSELNVNALELDDSALYLCASSFLGASVGNEKLFFGSGTQLSVL.